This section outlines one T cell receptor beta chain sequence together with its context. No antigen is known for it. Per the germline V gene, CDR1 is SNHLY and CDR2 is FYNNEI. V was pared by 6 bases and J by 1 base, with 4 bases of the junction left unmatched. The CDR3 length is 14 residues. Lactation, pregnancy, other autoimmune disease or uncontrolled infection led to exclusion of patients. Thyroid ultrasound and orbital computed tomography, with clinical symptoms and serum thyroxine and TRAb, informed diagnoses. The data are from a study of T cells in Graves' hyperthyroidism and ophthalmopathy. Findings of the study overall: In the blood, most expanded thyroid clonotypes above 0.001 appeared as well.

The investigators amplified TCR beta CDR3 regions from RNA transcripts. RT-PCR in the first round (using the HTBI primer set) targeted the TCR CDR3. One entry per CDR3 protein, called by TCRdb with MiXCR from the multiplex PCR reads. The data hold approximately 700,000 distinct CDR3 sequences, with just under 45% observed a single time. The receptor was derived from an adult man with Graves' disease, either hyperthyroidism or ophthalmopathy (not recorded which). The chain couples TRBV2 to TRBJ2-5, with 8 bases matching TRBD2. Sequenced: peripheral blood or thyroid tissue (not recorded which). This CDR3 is CASSGRATQETQYF. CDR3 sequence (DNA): TGTGCCAGCAGCGGGAGGGCCACCCAAGAGACCCAGTACTTC.